This TCR beta chain stems from a study of OX40 agonist ivuxolimab in advanced cancers. In the study overall: Patients were treated with ivuxolimab, an agonistic anti-OX40 (CD134) antibody. Age averaged about 66 years (range 23 to 79), and 82.7% were male. Partial responses occurred in Three dose-escalation patients, one with hepatocellular carcinoma and two with cutaneous melanoma.

A note on this clone: The antigen is undetermined.

Method: immunoSEQ multiplex PCR; TCRdb's copy keeps in-frame clones and lacks some. The profile shows tens of thousands of clones, around 90% of them singletons. Study outcomes and limitations: The 0.1-3.0 mg/kg partial responders had among the lowest clonal expansion.

This CDR3 region has 13 residues. Germline CDR1 is SGHNT and CDR2 is YYREEE (reference sequence). Trimming shortened V by 1 base and J by 2 bases, and 6 bases separated the two germline ends. This chain connects TRBV5-4 to TRBJ1-1; D is undetermined. This specimen was CD4+ or CD8+ T cells sorted from blood, taken in a trial of the OX40 agonist ivuxolimab. This TCR was sampled from an adult with an advanced solid tumor such as melanoma, head and neck, liver or kidney cancer. The CDR3 DNA is TGTGCCAGCAGCTTGTCAGAAAACACTGAAGCTTTCTTT. It codes for CASSLSENTEAFF.